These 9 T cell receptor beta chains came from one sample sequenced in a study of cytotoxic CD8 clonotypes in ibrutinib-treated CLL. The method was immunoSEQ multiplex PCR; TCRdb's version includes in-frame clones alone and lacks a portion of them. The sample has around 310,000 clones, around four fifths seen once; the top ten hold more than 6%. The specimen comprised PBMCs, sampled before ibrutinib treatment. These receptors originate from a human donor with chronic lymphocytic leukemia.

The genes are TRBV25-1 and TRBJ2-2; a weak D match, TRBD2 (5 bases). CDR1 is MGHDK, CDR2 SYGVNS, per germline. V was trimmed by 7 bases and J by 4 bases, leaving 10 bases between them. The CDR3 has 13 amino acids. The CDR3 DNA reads TGTGCCAGCAACCACCGGGGCACCGGGGAGCTGTTTTTT. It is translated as CASNHRGTGELFF. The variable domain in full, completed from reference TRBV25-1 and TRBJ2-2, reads EADIYQTPRYLVIGTGKKITLECSQTMGHDKMYWYQQDPGMELHLIHYSYGVNSTEKGDLSSESTVSRIRTEHFPLTLESARPSHTSQYLCASNHRGTGELFFGEGSRLTVL.

Written as DNA, the CDR3 is TGCGCCAGCAGCCAACTCAGCGGGGGGGCTTTAGCTGGAAACACCATATATTTT. It translates to CASSQLSGGALAGNTIYF. The chain carries TRBV4-3 and TRBJ1-3, with D possibly matching TRBD1 (6 bases). The V end was cut by 2 bases, the J end by 2 bases, with 19 bases between. Germline CDR1 and CDR2: LGHNA and YSLEER. This CDR3 has 18 amino acids.

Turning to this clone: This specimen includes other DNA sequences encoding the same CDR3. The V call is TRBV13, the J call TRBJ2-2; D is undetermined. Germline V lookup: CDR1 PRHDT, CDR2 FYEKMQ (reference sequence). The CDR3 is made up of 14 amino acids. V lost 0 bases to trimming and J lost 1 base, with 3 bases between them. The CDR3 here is CASSLGQNTGELFF. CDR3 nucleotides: TGTGCCAGCAGCTTAGGACAGAACACCGGGGAGCTGTTTTTT.

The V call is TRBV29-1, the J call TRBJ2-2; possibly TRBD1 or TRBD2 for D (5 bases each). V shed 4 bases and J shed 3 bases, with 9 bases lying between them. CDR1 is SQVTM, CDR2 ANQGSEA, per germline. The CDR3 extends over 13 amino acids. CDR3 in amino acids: CSVGRGDTGELFF. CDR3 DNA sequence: TGCAGCGTTGGAAGGGGAGACACCGGGGAGCTGTTTTTT.

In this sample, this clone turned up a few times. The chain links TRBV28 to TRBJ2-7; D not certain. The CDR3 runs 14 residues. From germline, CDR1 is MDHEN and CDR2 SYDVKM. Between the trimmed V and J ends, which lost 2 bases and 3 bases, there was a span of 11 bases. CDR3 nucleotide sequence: TGTGCCAGCAGTTTAGAGTACCAGTACTACGAGCAGTACTTC. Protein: CASSLEYQYYEQYF.

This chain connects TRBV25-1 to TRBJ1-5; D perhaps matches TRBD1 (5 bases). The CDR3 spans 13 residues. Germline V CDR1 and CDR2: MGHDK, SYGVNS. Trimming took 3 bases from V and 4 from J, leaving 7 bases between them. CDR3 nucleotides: TGTGCCAGCAGTGACAGGGAAAATCAGCCCCAGCATTTT. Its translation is CASSDRENQPQHF.

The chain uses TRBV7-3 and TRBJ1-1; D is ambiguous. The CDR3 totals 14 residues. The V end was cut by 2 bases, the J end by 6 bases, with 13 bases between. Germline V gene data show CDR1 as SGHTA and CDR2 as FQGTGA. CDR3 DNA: TGTGCCAGCAGCTTAGGATGGTCGGACGCTGAAGCTTTCTTT. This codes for CASSLGWSDAEAFF. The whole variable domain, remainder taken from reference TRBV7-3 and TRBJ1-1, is GAGVSQTPSNKVTEKGKYVELRCDPISGHTALYWYRQSLGQGPEFLIYFQGTGAADDSGLPNDRFFAVRPEGSVSTLKIQRTERGDSAVYLCASSLGWSDAEAFFGQGTRLTVV.

CDR3 sequence (DNA): TGCGCCAGCAGCTTCGGGACTAATGACAATGAGCAGTTCTTC. Its translation: CASSFGTNDNEQFF. V usage is TRBV5-1 and J usage is TRBJ2-1, with 7 bases aligning to TRBD2. Germline lookup yields CDR1 SGHRS and CDR2 YFSETQ. This CDR3 has 14 residues. V lost 2 bases, J lost 5 bases, and 4 bases stayed unmatched. Full variable domain (missing parts from reference TRBV5-1 and TRBJ2-1): KAGVTQTPRYLIKTRGQQVTLSCSPISGHRSVSWYQQTPGQGLQFLFEYFSETQRNKGNFPGRFSGRQFSNSRSEMNVSTLELGDSALYLCASSFGTNDNEQFFGPGTRLTVL.

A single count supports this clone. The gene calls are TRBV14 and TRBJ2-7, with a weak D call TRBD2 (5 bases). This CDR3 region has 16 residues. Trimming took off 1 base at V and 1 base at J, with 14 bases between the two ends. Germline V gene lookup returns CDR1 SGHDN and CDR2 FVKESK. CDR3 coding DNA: TGTGCCAGCAGCCAAGGAGCCGGGGTCGGTTCCTACGAGCAGTACTTC. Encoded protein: CASSQGAGVGSYEQYF.